These T cell receptor beta chains were read from a single sample in a study of shared clonotypes between healthy human individuals. TCRdb's copy holds only in-frame clones and misses some; the assay was immunoSEQ multiplex PCR. In the table there are some 2,000,000 clones, roughly 95% of which are singletons. The sequencing sample was made of naive CD4+ T cells sorted from blood. These receptors originate from a young man in good health. The CDR3 runs from the conserved cysteine through the conserved F or W. A D gene is named only where the DNA matches it firmly. Size tells how often a clone was seen (once, few, many) or the class of an expanded clone, and some rows leave it out.

V	D	size	J	DNA	CDR3
TRBV4-3	TRBD1	-	TRBJ1-4	TGCGCCAGCAGCCCAAGGGGGCAAAGCGGAGCAACTAATGAAAAACTGTTTTTT	CASSPRGQSGATNEKLFF
TRBV15	TRBD1	once	TRBJ2-1	TGTGCCACCAGCAGTGGGGGGACAGGAGGAGAGCAGTTCTTC	CATSSGGTGGEQFF
TRBV11-2	TRBD2	-	TRBJ2-3	TGTGCCAGCAGCTTAGGGGCTAGCGGGAGAGGGGTCACAGATACGCAGTATTTT	CASSLGASGRGVTDTQYF
TRBV5-1	-	once	TRBJ2-1	TGCGCCAGCAGCTTGACCCGGGAGTGGTACAATGAGCAGTTCTTC	CASSLTREWYNEQFF
TRBV28	-	-	TRBJ1-5	TGTGCCAGCAGGGGGGGCGGGGTCAATCAGCCCCAGCATTTT	CASRGGGVNQPQHF
TRBV7-9	TRBD2	-	TRBJ2-2	TGTGCCAGCAGCTCCCTAGCGGGTACCGGGGAGCTGTTTTTT	CASSSLAGTGELFF
TRBV29-1	TRBD1	-	TRBJ2-5	TGCAGCGGGACAGGGTGGAAGTTGGGGGAGACCCAGTACTTC	CSGTGWKLGETQYF
TRBV21-1	-	-	TRBJ2-2	TGTGCCAGCAGCAAAGGGAAGAACACCGGGGAGCTGTTTTTT	CASSKGKNTGELFF
TRBV7-2	-	-	TRBJ2-7	TGTGCCAGCAGCCACGGGGGGCCCGTGTACGAGCAGTACTTC	CASSHGGPVYEQYF
TRBV9	TRBD2	-	TRBJ2-5	TGTGCCAGCAGCCTTTCGTCGGCTAGCGGGCAAGAGACCCAGTACTTC	CASSLSSASGQETQYF
TRBV28	TRBD1	-	TRBJ1-1	TGTGCCAGCAGTCCGACAGGGAGGTACACTGAAGCTTTCTTT	CASSPTGRYTEAFF
TRBV6-1	TRBD1	once	TRBJ1-5	TGTGCCAGCAGTGCCGGGCAGGGGGCCTATAGCAATCAGCCCCAGCATTTT	CASSAGQGAYSNQPQHF
TRBV5-6	-	-	TRBJ2-7	TGTGCCAGCAGCTTGCAGGGGGAGCAGTACTTC	CASSLQGEQYF
TRBV10-3	-	-	TRBJ1-5	TGTGCCATCAGCTCCACTAATCAGCCCCAGCATTTT	CAISSTNQPQHF
TRBV7-9	-	-	TRBJ1-2	TGTGCCAGCAGCTTAGCAGGGGCGCCCGGCTACACCTTC	CASSLAGAPGYTF
TRBV11-2	-	-	TRBJ2-7	TGTGCCAGCAGCTTAGATCTGAGGCCCTACGAGCAGTACTTC	CASSLDLRPYEQYF
TRBV29-1	-	-	TRBJ1-1	TGCAGCGTTGAAGTCAAGTTGAACACTGAAGCTTTCTTT	CSVEVKLNTEAFF
TRBV15	-	-	TRBJ1-3	TGTGCCACCAGCAGTTCCACTTGGCCCGACGCTGGAAACACCATATATTTT	CATSSSTWPDAGNTIYF
TRBV5-4	-	once	TRBJ2-1	TGTGCCAGCAGCCTCTCCCCGGATGGATTTGAGCAGTTCTTC	CASSLSPDGFEQFF
TRBV29-1	-	-	TRBJ1-1	TGCAGCGTAGCAGGACGATTGAACACTGAAGCTTTCTTT	CSVAGRLNTEAFF
TRBV5-8	-	once	TRBJ2-7	TGTGCCAGCAGCTTGGAAAGACTAGGTCAGAACGAGCAGTACTTC	CASSLERLGQNEQYF
TRBV2	TRBD1	-	TRBJ2-7	TGTGCCAGCAGTATTGGACAGGGGGCAAGGAGCTCCTACGAGCAGTACTTC	CASSIGQGARSSYEQYF